Presented here are 19 T cell receptor beta chains from one specimen sequenced in a study of cytomegalovirus exposure and HLA in healthy donors. The PCR contained 60 Vbeta and 13 Jbeta primers. TCRdb keeps only in-frame clones here, not all; method: immunoSEQ multiplex PCR. The sample has 100,000 to 150,000 clones; 74% are singletons. Sequencing was performed on PBMCs. These TCRs come from a woman aged 50 to 60 in good health and CMV-seropositive.

The chain is built from TRBV18 and TRBJ2-1, with TRBD1 identical over 7 bases. Germline loops: CDR1 KGHSH, CDR2 LQKENI. V lost 3 bases and J lost 6; bases outside the gene matches: 11. This CDR3 is built from 16 residues. The CDR3 loop reads CASSPPQRPGGNEQFF. As DNA, the CDR3 is TGTGCCAGCTCACCCCCACAGCGGCCAGGGGGCAATGAGCAGTTCTTC.

The rearrangement uses TRBV5-4 and TRBJ1-1, with 8 positions matching TRBD1. V trimming: 0 bases; J trimming: 0 bases; junction bases outside the gene matches: 1. Germline V gene sequence: CDR1 SGHNT, CDR2 YYREEE (reference sequence). This CDR3 is 15 amino acids long. This chain's CDR3 is CASSLGQGMNTEAFF. The CDR3 nucleotides are TGTGCCAGCAGCTTGGGACAGGGGATGAACACTGAAGCTTTCTTT.

The rearrangement uses TRBV6-5 and TRBJ2-1, with TRBD1 matching 10 bases. CDR1 is MNHEY, CDR2 SVGAGI, per germline. The V and J ends lost 6 bases and 2 bases, in that order; junction bases with no gene match: 4. The CDR3 has 15 amino acids. This chain's CDR3 is CASRSGTGAYNEQFF. CDR3 in DNA: TGTGCCAGCAGATCCGGGACAGGGGCCTACAATGAGCAGTTCTTC.

CDR3 region: CASSSGQQNYGYTF. The CDR3 DNA follows: TGTGCCAGCAGCTCGGGACAGCAAAACTATGGCTACACCTTC. The V call is TRBV5-4, the J call TRBJ1-2; 7 positions match TRBD1. V trimming: 3 bases; J trimming: 2 bases; junction bases outside the gene matches: 4. This CDR3 has 14 residues. Germline V gene lookup returns CDR1 SGHNT and CDR2 YYREEE (reference sequence).

The CDR3 reads CATSRPGTGSRNEQYF. CDR3 nucleotides: TGTGCCACCAGCAGACCCGGGACAGGGAGTCGGAACGAGCAGTACTTC. This chain uses TRBV15 with TRBJ2-7; 9 bases map to TRBD1. The V segment lost 2 bases and the J segment 5 bases; nucleotides outside the gene matches: 10. Germline-derived CDR1 and CDR2 are LNHNV and YYDKDF (reference sequence). This CDR3 has 16 residues.

This clone was seen a few times. J is TRBJ2-1 and V is TRBV11-2; D call uncertain. Trimming stripped 2 bases from V and 4 bases from J, with 9 bases between. CDR3 length equals 14 residues. From germline, CDR1 is SGHAT and CDR2 FQNNGV. The CDR3 sequence: CASSLLSRYNEQFF. CDR3 coding DNA: TGTGCCAGCAGCTTACTCTCCCGGTACAATGAGCAGTTCTTC.

The J gene is TRBJ2-1, the V gene TRBV7-2; 8 bases are shared with TRBD2. CDR3 length equals 14 residues. The J segment lost 6 bases and the V segment lost 6 bases, leaving 7 bases of the junction unmatched. Germline values: CDR1 SGHTA, CDR2 FQGNSA. CDR3 nucleotide sequence: TGTGCCAGCAGGACCGGGGGGGGTGGCAATGAGCAGTTCTTC. It yields the protein CASRTGGGGNEQFF. The full variable domain, in which reference TRBV7-2 and TRBJ2-1 provide the parts outside the CDR3, is GAGVSQSPSNKVTEKGKDVELRCDPISGHTALYWYRQSLGQGLEFLIYFQGNSAPDKSGLPSDRFSAERTGGSVSTLTIQRTQQEDSAVYLCASRTGGGGNEQFFGPGTRLTVL.

The CDR3 loop is CASSGTVYEQYF. The CDR3 coding sequence is TGTGCCAGCAGCGGGACAGTTTACGAGCAGTACTTC. The rearrangement links TRBV2 to TRBJ2-7; 7 nucleotides match TRBD1. Germline V lookup: CDR1 SNHLY, CDR2 FYNNEI. The CDR3 extends over 12 amino acids. The V gene end was trimmed by 6 bases and the J gene end by 4 bases; junction bases not matched to a gene: 3. Based on the CDR3 plus reference TRBV2 and TRBJ2-7, the full variable domain is EPEVTQTPSHQVTQMGQEVILRCVPISNHLYFYWYRQILGQKVEFLVSFYNNEISEKSEIFDDQFSVERPDGSNFTLKIRSTKLEDSAMYFCASSGTVYEQYFGPGTRLTVT.

V gene TRBV5-1 combines with J gene TRBJ2-7; D remains unclear. V gave up 4 bases and J gave up 5 bases, with 16 bases separating them. CDR3 length: 14 amino acids. The V gene's germline CDR1 is SGHRS and CDR2 YFSETQ. CDR3 coding DNA: TGCGCCAGCAGCCTGCCCCCCGCTACTCACGAGCAGTACTTC. Amino acid sequence: CASSLPPATHEQYF.

The chain has TRBV6-1 and TRBJ1-2; D might be TRBD1 (5 bases). V lost 2 bases to trimming and J lost 13 bases, with 8 bases between them. CDR1 and CDR2 from the germline V gene are MNHNS and SASEGT. The CDR3 is 10 amino acids. The DNA of the CDR3 is TGTGCCAGCAGTGAACGGACAATCACCTTC. It translates to CASSERTITF.

The chain links TRBV19 to TRBJ1-2, with D possibly matching TRBD1 (5 bases). The V end lost 9 bases, the J end lost 2 bases, and 13 bases lay between the germline ends. The germline V gene encodes CDR1 LNHDA and CDR2 SQIVND (reference sequence). The CDR3 consists of 13 residues. Here the CDR3 reads CASRDLSNYGYTF. The CDR3 DNA follows: TGTGCCAGCCGGGACTTGTCCAACTATGGCTACACCTTC.

This chain links TRBV6-6 with TRBJ1-6, with 7 bases fitting TRBD1. The trim removed 6 bases at V and 6 bases at J, leaving 8 bases unmatched. This CDR3 contains 15 residues. CDR1 and CDR2 (germline): MNHNY, SVGAGI (reference sequence). CDR3 residues: CASSFRQGVNSPLHF. Written as DNA, the CDR3 is TGTGCCAGCAGCTTCCGACAGGGCGTTAATTCACCCCTCCACTTT.

This chain joins TRBV9 and TRBJ2-1, with 8 nucleotides matching TRBD1. This CDR3 comprises 16 residues. Germline V gene sequence: CDR1 SGDLS, CDR2 YYNGEE. The ends lost 0 bases at V and 6 bases at J; junction bases unmatched: 8. The CDR3 DNA follows: TGTGCCAGCAGCGTAGGCGGCAGGGGGCCTGTCAATGAGCAGTTCTTC. Residues: CASSVGGRGPVNEQFF.

In its sample, this clone was seen once. This sequence joins TRBV7-2 and TRBJ2-5; TRBD2 matches at 9 bases. From germline, CDR1 is SGHTA and CDR2 FQGNSA. The length of the CDR3 is 15 residues. With V trimmed by 2 bases and J by 1 base, 2 bases remained unmatched. The CDR3 sequence: CASSLQAGGQETQYF. CDR3 in DNA: TGTGCCAGCAGCTTACAAGCGGGGGGCCAAGAGACCCAGTACTTC.

The CDR3 DNA follows: TGCAGCACCTCGTACGGGAATCAGCCCCAGCATTTT. It translates to CSTSYGNQPQHF. The V call is TRBV29-1, the J call TRBJ1-5; no clear D. CDR3 length: 12 residues. Germline CDR1 reads SQVTM; CDR2 reads ANQGSEA. V was shortened by 8 bases and J by 4 bases, with 12 bases between the two germline ends. Looking up the rest from reference TRBV29-1 and TRBJ1-5 gives the full variable domain: SAVISQKPSRDICQRGTSLTIQCQVDSQVTMMFWYRQQPGQSLTLIATANQGSEATYESGFVIDKFPISRPNLTFSTLTVSNMSPEDSSIYLCSTSYGNQPQHFGDGTRLSIL.

The genes are TRBV2 and TRBJ1-1; D gene unclear. Trimming shortened V by 5 bases and J by 3 bases, and 13 bases separated the two germline ends. The germline CDR1 and CDR2 sequences are SNHLY and FYNNEI. This CDR3 comprises 14 residues. CDR3: CASSIQQIDTEAFF. The CDR3 DNA follows: TGTGCCAGCAGTATCCAACAAATTGACACTGAAGCTTTCTTT.

To note about this clone: Other DNA sequences within the sample encode an identical CDR3. This chain links TRBV5-6 with TRBJ2-7, with 8 positions matching TRBD2. Germline V gene data show CDR1 as SGHDT and CDR2 as YYEEEE. The CDR3 totals 14 residues. The junction had 13 bases not matched to a gene; V was cut back by 4 bases and J by 10 bases. The CDR3 protein is CASSPSRGEVEQYF. As DNA, the CDR3 is TGTGCCAGCAGCCCTTCGCGGGGGGAGGTCGAACAGTACTTC.

CDR3 coding DNA: TGTGCCAGCAGCCCCTCCACAGCTCCATCCGAGCAGTACTTC. Protein: CASSPSTAPSEQYF. V gene TRBV11-2 combines with J gene TRBJ2-7; D is unclear. Trimming took 5 bases from V and 6 from J, leaving 17 bases between them. The CDR3 is 14 residues long. CDR1 and CDR2 from the germline V gene are SGHAT and FQNNGV.

The chain carries TRBV9 and TRBJ1-3; no clear D gene. CDR3 length: 15 amino acids. V was pared by 3 bases and J by 0 bases, with 10 bases between. The germline gives CDR1 SGDLS, CDR2 YYNGEE. CDR3 residues: CASSEAQFSGNTIYF. The CDR3 region has the DNA TGTGCCAGCAGCGAAGCACAGTTCTCTGGAAACACCATATATTTT.